Shown below are 28 T cell receptor beta chains from a single sample sequenced in a study of shared clonotypes between healthy human individuals. Using immunoSEQ multiplex PCR, the repertoire was profiled, and TCRdb retains in-frame clones only, with some absent. Of about a million clones in the sample, around three quarters are singletons; the top ten hold roughly 0.9%. The specimen sequenced was memory CD4+ T cells from PBMCs. Stated subset: CD45RA-negative fraction. These receptors were taken from a young man in good health. Some clones in this sample may be carry-over from other donors' samples.

This rearrangement joins TRBV11-2 to TRBJ1-2; D is unclear. The CDR3 has 16 residues. V was trimmed by 4 bases and J by 3 bases, leaving 18 bases between them. In germline, CDR1 is SGHAT, CDR2 FQNNGV. Here the CDR3 reads CASSSRGLHPYYGYTF. Here the CDR3 DNA reads TGTGCCAGCAGCTCGCGAGGCCTCCATCCCTACTATGGCTACACCTTC. Looking up the rest from reference TRBV11-2 and TRBJ1-2 gives the full variable domain: EAGVAQSPRYKIIEKRQSVAFWCNPISGHATLYWYQQILGQGPKLLIQFQNNGVVDDSQLPKDRFSAERLKGVDSTLKIQPAKLEDSAVYLCASSSRGLHPYYGYTFGSGTRLTVV.

For this clone: Other DNA sequences of this sample code for an identical CDR3. The rearrangement joins TRBV11-3 to TRBJ2-7; D possibly corresponds to TRBD1 (5 bases). V was trimmed by 5 bases and J by 1 base, leaving 9 bases between them. The CDR3 consists of 13 residues. CDR1 is SGHNT, CDR2 YENEEA, per germline. DNA for the CDR3: TGTGCCAGCAGCCTTGGACATTCCTACGAGCAGTACTTC. Translating it yields CASSLGHSYEQYF.

This clone was seen many times. Other DNA variants within this sample encode the same CDR3. The rearrangement uses TRBV19 and TRBJ1-1; D is unclear. The V end was cut by 5 bases, the J end by 3 bases, with 7 bases between. CDR1 LNHDA and CDR2 SQIVND come from the germline V gene (reference sequence). The CDR3 runs 12 residues. For the CDR3, the DNA is TGTGCCAGTAGTGGACGGTACACTGAAGCTTTCTTT. It encodes CASSGRYTEAFF.

The V call is TRBV27, the J call TRBJ2-1; tentatively, D is TRBD2 (6 bases). CDR1 is MNHEY and CDR2 is SMNVEV in the germline V gene (reference sequence). The CDR3 is 14 residues long. The germline V and J ends were trimmed by 1 base and 6 bases, with 10 bases remaining between them. CDR3 sequence: CASSLWRDSNEQFF. The CDR3 DNA is TGTGCCAGCAGTTTATGGAGGGATTCCAATGAGCAGTTCTTC.

The J gene is TRBJ2-2, the V gene TRBV7-2; 7 bases match TRBD2. Germline V lookup: CDR1 SGHTA, CDR2 FQGNSA. The CDR3 loop spans 15 amino acids. J was trimmed by 4 bases and V by 5 bases; bases with no gene match: 7. The CDR3 reads CASSPGGYITGELFF. The CDR3 region has the DNA TGTGCCAGCAGCCCCGGGGGGTACATCACCGGGGAGCTGTTTTTT.

The rearrangement links TRBV7-9 to TRBJ2-1; 8 bases are a match to TRBD2. CDR1 is SEHNR, CDR2 FQNEAQ, per germline (reference sequence). J gave up 7 bases and V 10 bases, and 9 bases lay outside the gene matches. The CDR3 runs to 13 residues. CDR3 bases: TGTGCCACCGAGCGGGAGAGGTTTAATGAGCAGTTCTTC. Translating gives CATERERFNEQFF.

The J gene is TRBJ2-4, the V gene TRBV6-5, with 7 bases matching TRBD1. This CDR3 is built from 14 residues. Germline trimming cut 5 bases from V and 4 bases from J; bases unmatched to any gene: 5. Germline CDR1 is MNHEY and CDR2 is SVGAGI. The CDR3 reads CASSRQGSKNIQYF. The CDR3 DNA reads as TGTGCCAGCAGTAGACAGGGATCGAAAAACATTCAGTACTTC.

J is TRBJ1-1 and V is TRBV12-5, with 9 bases aligning to TRBD1. The CDR3 totals 16 residues. The J segment lost 8 bases and the V segment lost 4 bases, leaving 14 bases of the junction unmatched. Germline CDR1 and CDR2: LGHNT and FRNRAP. The CDR3 DNA reads TGTGCTAGTGGTTCCGGAGGACAGGGGACCGTTCGCGAAGCTTTCTTT. Translated, it gives CASGSGGQGTVREAFF.

A note on this clone: Other nucleotide sequences from this sample produce the same CDR3. The chain employs TRBV2 and TRBJ2-3; D unresolved. The V end lost 3 bases, the J end lost 6 bases, and 4 bases lay between the germline ends. This CDR3 spans 11 amino acids. Per the germline V gene, CDR1 is SNHLY and CDR2 is FYNNEI. The CDR3 sequence is CASSDRDTQYF. As DNA, the CDR3 is TGTGCCAGCAGTGATCGGGATACGCAGTATTTT.

This clone was seen once. V usage is TRBV25-1 and J usage is TRBJ2-7; 7 positions match TRBD1. CDR3 length: 16 residues. Per germline, CDR1 MGHDK and CDR2 SYGVNS. V gave up 2 bases and J gave up 2 bases; unmatched junction bases: 9. CDR3 DNA: TGTGCCAGCAGTGAAGGTTGGGACAGCTCGACCTACGAGCAGTACTTC. Translation gives CASSEGWDSSTYEQYF.

As for this clone: The junction departs from the called germline gene at one end, perhaps through a read error. This chain links TRBV27 with TRBJ2-7; 7 positions match TRBD1. Germline CDR1 MNHEY, CDR2 SMNVEV (reference sequence). The CDR3 consists of 15 residues. CDR3 residues: CASRLSRDRLYEQYF. The CDR3, as DNA: TGTGCCAGCAGATTATCCCGGGACAGACTCTACGAGCAGTACTTC.

In the case of this clone: In the same sample, other DNA sequences code for this CDR3. This chain joins TRBV18 and TRBJ2-3, with 14 positions matching TRBD2. The CDR3 extends over 15 amino acids. J gave up 6 bases and V 6 bases, and 5 bases lay outside the gene matches. CDR1 and CDR2 (germline): KGHSH, LQKENI. The chain's CDR3 is CASSPGLAGADTQYF. CDR3 bases: TGTGCCAGCTCGCCGGGACTAGCGGGAGCGGATACGCAGTATTTT.

The genes are TRBV27 and TRBJ2-6; 9 bases align to TRBD1. Germline V gives CDR1 MNHEY, CDR2 SMNVEV (reference sequence). This CDR3 comprises 19 residues. Trimming cost V 5 bases and J 0 bases; bases outside gene matches: 11. The CDR3 loop is CASSGSAGQGFSGANVLTF. The CDR3 DNA sequence: TGTGCCAGCAGTGGTTCCGCGGGACAGGGTTTCTCTGGGGCCAACGTCCTGACTTTC.

With regard to this clone: The sample holds other DNA sequences that translate to the same CDR3. CDR3 loop: CASSFGSRETQYF. CDR3 coding DNA: TGTGCCAGCAGCTTCGGGAGTCGGGAGACCCAGTACTTC. The J gene is TRBJ2-5, the V gene TRBV7-3, with a possible D match to TRBD2 (6 bases). The CDR3 totals 13 residues. The V end lost 3 bases, the J end lost 5 bases, and 10 bases lay between the germline ends. The germline CDR1 and CDR2 sequences are SGHTA and FQGTGA.

V and J are TRBV4-2 and TRBJ2-5, with 11 positions matching TRBD2. Germline CDR1 reads LGHNA; CDR2 reads YNFKEQ. The CDR3 totals 17 residues. V trimming: 5 bases; J trimming: 2 bases; junction bases outside the gene matches: 10. CDR3 bases: TGTGCCAGCAGCAAATTGGGGGCTAGCGGGAGGCAAGAGACCCAGTACTTC. It encodes CASSKLGASGRQETQYF.

This chain connects TRBV6-5 to TRBJ1-5; 9 positions match TRBD1. Germline lookup yields CDR1 MNHEY and CDR2 SVGAGI. The trim removed 4 bases at V and 6 bases at J, leaving 4 bases unmatched. CDR3 length equals 14 residues. The CDR3 reads CASSSQGAVQPQHF. In DNA, the CDR3 is TGTGCCAGCAGTTCACAGGGGGCTGTTCAGCCCCAGCATTTT.

The chain carries TRBV30 and TRBJ1-5; 9 bases agree with TRBD1. Germline CDR1 reads GTSNPN; CDR2 reads SVGIG (reference sequence). CDR3 length: 13 amino acids. The ends lost 5 bases at V and 6 bases at J; junction bases unmatched: 5. CDR3 coding DNA: TGTGCCTGGGAACAGGGGGCAGGTCAGCCCCAGCATTTT. Translating it yields CAWEQGAGQPQHF.

The chain is built from TRBV18 and TRBJ2-3; D call uncertain. Germline values: CDR1 KGHSH, CDR2 LQKENI. V gave up 3 bases and J gave up 4 bases, with 11 bases separating them. The CDR3 runs to 14 residues. The chain's CDR3 is CASSPLEFADTQYF. The CDR3 DNA sequence: TGTGCCAGCTCACCGCTGGAATTCGCAGATACGCAGTATTTT.

The CDR3 is CASSGPVTMNTEAFF. The CDR3 DNA follows: TGTGCCAGCAGTGGTCCGGTTACGATGAACACTGAAGCTTTCTTT. V is TRBV25-1 and J is TRBJ1-1; D is uncertain. Trimming left V 4 bases short and J 0 bases short, with 12 bases between. Germline V gene lookup returns CDR1 MGHDK and CDR2 SYGVNS. CDR3 length equals 15 residues.

V is TRBV9 and J is TRBJ2-7; 10 bases fit TRBD1. Germline CDR1 reads SGDLS; CDR2 reads YYNGEE. This CDR3 is 14 amino acids long. V was clipped by 3 bases and J by 3 bases; unmatched bases: 3. The DNA of the CDR3 is TGTGCCAGCAGCGCCCGGGACAGGGGCTACGAGCAGTACTTC. Its translation is CASSARDRGYEQYF.

The rearrangement joins TRBV11-2 to TRBJ2-5; D perhaps matches TRBD1 (5 bases). V was shortened by 1 base and J by 9 bases, with 18 bases between the two germline ends. Germline V CDR1 and CDR2: SGHAT, FQNNGV. The CDR3 totals 15 residues. CDR3 in amino acids: CASSLVAGPAGSQYF. The CDR3 coding sequence is TGTGCCAGCAGCTTAGTTGCAGGGCCGGCAGGGTCCCAGTACTTC.

This chain links TRBV2 with TRBJ2-3; D ambiguous. Looked up from germline, CDR1 is SNHLY and CDR2 is FYNNEI. This CDR3 comprises 13 residues. With 3 bases removed from V and 8 bases from J, the gap between germline ends came to 12 bases. The CDR3 loop reads CASSDRIRPTQYF. CDR3 DNA sequence: TGTGCCAGCAGTGATCGCATTCGCCCTACGCAGTATTTT.

The rearrangement uses TRBV7-9 and TRBJ1-3, with D maybe TRBD1 (6 bases). There are 16 residues in the CDR3. V lost 11 bases and J lost 0, with 20 bases in between. Germline CDR1 is SEHNR and CDR2 is FQNEAQ (reference sequence). CDR3 region: CAGTGQTLFSGNTIYF. CDR3 nucleotide sequence: TGTGCCGGCACCGGACAGACACTCTTCTCTGGAAACACCATATATTTT.

The chain carries TRBV7-8 and TRBJ2-7; the D gene is possibly TRBD1 (7 bases). V dropped 2 bases and J dropped 3 bases, with 11 bases sitting between them. Germline assignment: CDR1 SGHVS and CDR2 FQNEAQ. This CDR3 has 14 amino acids. The CDR3 spells CASSLRQGLYEQYF. In nucleotides, the CDR3 is TGTGCCAGCAGCTTACGACAGGGACTCTACGAGCAGTACTTC.

This clone was counted a few times. V and J are TRBV11-2 and TRBJ2-1; 8 bases agree with TRBD2. The junction had 7 bases not matched to a gene; V was cut back by 5 bases and J by 1 base. The CDR3 has 16 residues. Germline V gene data show CDR1 as SGHAT and CDR2 as FQNNGV. CDR3: CASSRSGSGSYNEQFF. In nucleotides, the CDR3 is TGTGCCAGCAGCCGAAGCGGGAGTGGGTCCTACAATGAGCAGTTCTTC.

The gene calls are TRBV7-8 and TRBJ1-2; 7 nucleotides align to TRBD1. Per the germline V gene, CDR1 is SGHVS and CDR2 is FQNEAQ. The CDR3 sequence is 13 residues long. J was trimmed by 7 bases and V by 4 bases; bases with no gene match: 6. The CDR3 reads CASSYRDSRGYTF. Here the CDR3 DNA reads TGTGCCAGCAGCTACCGGGACAGCCGTGGCTACACCTTC.

V is TRBV11-1 and J is TRBJ2-5; D assignment may be TRBD1 or TRBD2 (7 bases each). The CDR3 length is 15 residues. CDR1 is SGHAT and CDR2 is FQDESV in the germline V gene (reference sequence). Trimming cost V 5 bases and J 4 bases, with 17 bases left between them. CDR3 protein: CASSPQGGGIETQYF. CDR3 bases: TGTGCCAGCAGCCCGCAGGGAGGGGGCATAGAGACCCAGTACTTC.

There are a few counts of this clone. The J gene is TRBJ1-2, the V gene TRBV7-8; D may be TRBD1 (6 bases). With 2 bases removed from V and 8 bases from J, the gap between germline ends came to 15 bases. Germline V CDR1 and CDR2: SGHVS, FQNEAQ. The CDR3 has 14 amino acids. CDR3 in DNA: TGTGCCAGCAGCTTAAATCGGGGGGCCTTCGGCTACACCTTC. Its protein is CASSLNRGAFGYTF.